This entry is about one TCR beta chain. The CDR3 contains 17 residues. With 5 bases clipped from V and 3 bases from J, the junction kept 10 bases outside the gene matches. Germline lookup yields CDR1 SGHRS and CDR2 YFSETQ. The data originate from a study of PD-L1 blockade in urothelial cancer. Turning to the study itself: The study recovered a median of around 150,000 T cells per blood sample.

Assay: immunoSEQ multiplex PCR; the TCRdb copy retains only in-frame clones and omits some. The table shows around 120,000 clones, with roughly 88% occurring only once. This TCR came from a man in his fifties with urothelial cancer. Specimen: PBMCs, collected around atezolizumab (anti-PD-L1) treatment. The genes are TRBV5-1 and TRBJ2-2; TRBD1 matches at 10 bases. CDR3 DNA: TGCGCCAGCAGTAAGAGACAGGGGGCTTTTTACACCGGGGAGCTGTTTTTT. It yields the protein CASSKRQGAFYTGELFF.